The entry below describes one TCR beta chain. This sample was taken from a study of blood T cell repertoires in COVID-19. At the level of the study: Spain, Italy and the United States supplied samples that represented acute and convalescent COVID-19. The cDNA or gDNA used as material had been derived from T cells, B-cell-depleted T cells, or PBMCs.

Each recovered donor of Cohort 3 presented with two negative PCRs, clearance, or symptom resolution. This CDR3 is 19 amino acids long. J lost 4 bases, V lost 2 bases, and 19 bases had no gene match. Per the germline V gene, CDR1 is LGHDT and CDR2 is YNNKEL (reference sequence). As originally analysed: Reference gene primer amplification gave nucleated cell count estimates. Data came from immunoSEQ multiplex PCR; TCRdb stores just in-frame clones and leaves some out. The V and J calls and clone size come from that table; D and trimming were worked out from the DNA. The sample lists 350,000 to 550,000 clones, approximately 90% occurring once.

The chain employs TRBV3-1 (or the pseudogene TRBV3-2) and TRBJ2-7; 8 bases agree with TRBD2. The TCR comes from a man aged 25-40 years who had recovered from COVID-19. Sequencing was carried out using PBMCs or T cells enriched from blood (not recorded which). Here the CDR3 reads CASSQSIINTGSGKYEQYF. DNA for the CDR3: TGTGCCAGCAGCCAATCGATCATCAATACGGGTAGCGGGAAGTACGAGCAGTACTTC.